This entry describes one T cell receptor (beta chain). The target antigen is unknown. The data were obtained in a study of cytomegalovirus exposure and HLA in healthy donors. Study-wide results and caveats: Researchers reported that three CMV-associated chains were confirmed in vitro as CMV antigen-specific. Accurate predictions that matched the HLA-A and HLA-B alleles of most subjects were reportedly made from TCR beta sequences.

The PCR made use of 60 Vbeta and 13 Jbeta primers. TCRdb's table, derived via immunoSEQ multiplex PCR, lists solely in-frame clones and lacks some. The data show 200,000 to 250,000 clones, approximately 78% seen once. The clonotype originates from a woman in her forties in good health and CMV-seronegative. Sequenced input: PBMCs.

The CDR3 sequence is CASSVEGLPTYEQYF. CDR3 bases: TGTGCCAGCAGCGTAGAGGGACTCCCGACCTACGAGCAGTACTTC. The V and J genes are TRBV9 and TRBJ2-7, with D maybe TRBD2 (6 bases). Trimming shortened V by 0 bases and J by 2 bases, and 12 bases separated the two germline ends. The germline CDR1 and CDR2 sequences are SGDLS and YYNGEE. The CDR3 consists of 15 residues.